The T cell receptor (beta chain) under discussion was sequenced for a study of identical twins (dated by TCRdb to 2016 to 2017). About the investigation overall: To test whether fetal clonotypes persist, this study deep-sequenced TCR alpha and beta repertoires from monozygotic twins, from unrelated adults of various ages, and from cord blood. Replicate twin experiments were performed at different times using different library preparation protocols to rule out contamination.

CDR1 and CDR2 were assigned from the germline V gene as LGHNA and YSLEER. V is shortened by 2 bases, J by 3 bases, and the region joining them spans 26 bases. From its cysteine to its phenylalanine, the CDR3 spans 19 amino acids. Just CDR3 DNA is preserved here, 57 bases in frame from base 1. As for this clonotype: Its antigen is still unknown. Base qualities are not recorded, but no much larger clone differs from it by a single base.

What the authors observed across the whole study: Compared with coincidental sharing between unrelated individuals, out-of-frame TCR alpha sequences shared between twins showed an excess of sequences with low generation probability. Fewer insertions were carried by abundant cord blood beta clonotypes; a weaker similar trend was observed in young adult naive repertoires, while no such trend was observed in memory repertoires. The excess sharing between twins in beta out-of-frame sequences was weaker because fewer shared sequences reduced the signal-to-noise ratio. Out-of-frame TCR alpha sharing in monozygotic twins was systematically underestimated by recombination models, whereas sharing between unrelated individuals was in agreement with the recombination models. Because the same donors could not be followed over many years, the conclusions depended on cross-sectional statistical analysis. Invariant T cells such as MAIT and iNKT could partly confound zero-insertion analyses, although diverse VJ usage argued against such confounding for most clonotypes.

Libraries were made using 5' RACE. TCRdb names Illumina HiSeq 2000 as the instrument used. Template switching introduced a universal primer binding site; the final cDNA contained a unique molecular identifier, enabling accurate counting of TCR cDNA molecules. Specific primers in the conserved constant-segment region were used to synthesize first-strand cDNA for TCR alpha and beta chains. Each cDNA library was double barcoded, with a SMART-Mk sample barcode plus Illumina barcodes, to control for contamination. Two successive PCR steps introduced TruSeq adapter sequences along with Illumina sample barcodes. The Illumina HiSeq platform was used with custom primers to sequence TCR alpha and beta cDNA libraries. Turning to the authors' computational methods: Unique molecular identifiers were extracted from raw reads with MiGEC, and CDR3 positions were determined with MiXCR. For each individual, recombination models were inferred using an EM algorithm with the repgenHMM and IGoR tools. Shared clonotype analysis was performed with the tcR package in R, normalizing sharing by the product of cloneset sizes. To study raw recombination free of thymic and clonal selection effects, out-of-frame nonproductive sequences were analyzed. The raw public data were reprocessed by TCRdb itself: fastp quality trimming at Q25, MiXCR clonotype calling, in-frame beta chains only. Rows are combined by CDR3 protein, so each entry shows the most common genes and DNA. V and J calls and clone size were set by TCRdb, not the authors. This sample has 450,000 or so distinct CDR3 sequences in its table, and more than 20% of those were observed once. Of the sample, approximately 2.9% is held by the ten largest clones.

All donors were healthy Caucasians. The twin cohort consisted of three pairs of female monozygotic twins, all aged about 18 to 29 years. Positive isolation kits from Invitrogen were used to isolate the CD4+ and CD8+ T cell populations. The data were also submitted as part of a second study, on T cells expressing NK-cell markers. Taken from the second paper: In sorted CD3+CD56+NKG2C+, CD3+CD56+NKG2C- and CD3+CD56-NKG2C+ T-cell subsets from several donors, TCR beta-chain repertoires were profiled. Among the eight sequenced donors, only one was HCMV-seronegative, while the other seven were HCMV-seropositive. To restrict sorting to alphabetaTCR-expressing T cells, an anti-gammadeltaTCR antibody was added in several experiments. In over 5 donors, the dominant CD3+CD56+NKG2C+ clonotypes were among the top 10 CD8+ clonotypes and accounted for roughly 1.0-7.5% of CD8+ T cells. Those dominant clonotypes were again the most abundant among CD3+CD56-NKG2C+ cells in a few donors, at roughly 28.3-60.1%. It remained unclear whether the expanded NKG2C-expressing T cell clones were specific for HCMV antigens. The study sequenced eight donors, all healthy volunteers chosen at random: three men and five women. HCMV serostatus was determined by detecting HCMV-specific IgG in serum with a commercial ELISA kit. MIGEC was used to demultiplex reads and group the reads by UMI, and MiTCR was used to assemble and quantify clonotypes. Only TCR cDNA sequences supported by at least two reads were kept to exclude erroneous sequences. The tcR package was used for downstream repertoire analysis, with clonotypes matched between fractions based on CDR3 nucleotide sequence plus V segment. VDJmatch was used to annotate antigen specificity against VDJdb, with one amino acid substitution in CDR3 permitted.

Sequencing was carried out using CD4+ T cells sorted from blood. The chain is encoded by TRBV4-3 joined to TRBJ2-7; D gene: possibly TRBD2, on 6 matching bases. This sequence was found in a young woman in good health. CDR3 loop: CASSQHTSRGGTLYYEQYF. The DNA reads TGCGCCAGCAGCCAACACACCTCGCGTGGCGGGACCCTTTACTACGAGCAGTACTTC.